The rows below give T cell receptor beta chains drawn from one sample of a study of blood T cell repertoires in COVID-19. Clones were sequenced by immunoSEQ multiplex PCR, and TCRdb holds only the in-frame ones, with some missing. This repertoire shows tens of thousands of clones, roughly 84% found once; its top ten account for roughly 13%. What was sequenced was peripheral blood. These receptors all stem from a human donor in a cohort sampled during active COVID-19. The donor label of this sample is uncertain. CDR3s leave out the opening cysteine and the closing phenylalanine or tryptophan. Fields, in order: V gene, J gene, D gene, CDR3 protein. A D gene is named only where the DNA matches it firmly.

>TRBV3-1/TRBV3-2|TRBJ2-7|NA
ASSKTGTTDEQY
>TRBV9|TRBJ2-3|NA
ASSTQVADTQY
>TRBV11-2|TRBJ2-7|NA
ASTSFGGGLSEQY
>TRBV4-1|TRBJ1-5|NA
ASSQADRRGPQH
>TRBV19|TRBJ2-3|TRBD2
ALAPLAGGPDTQY
>TRBV5-1|TRBJ1-6|TRBD1
ASSLSWTGGPSPLH
>TRBV5-1|TRBJ2-3|TRBD2
ASSPGVAGGPNTDTQY
>TRBV28|TRBJ2-3|NA
ASSFPLAGRDTDTQY
>TRBV7-2|TRBJ2-2|NA
ASSFGGANTGELF
>TRBV19|TRBJ2-7|TRBD1
ASSANRGFFYEQY
>TRBV3-1/TRBV3-2|TRBJ1-2|NA
ASSQDGGLTGLTNYGYT
>TRBV28|TRBJ2-1|NA
ASSTSVYGNEQF
>TRBV7-9|TRBJ1-2|NA
ASSLAARSYGYT
>TRBV7-9|TRBJ1-1|TRBD1
ASSFTGGANTEAF
>TRBV2|TRBJ1-5|TRBD1
ASSRDRDGQPQH
>TRBV18|TRBJ2-7|NA
ASSPGAVRDEQY
>TRBV9|TRBJ2-7|NA
ASSKDSYEQY
>TRBV7-3|TRBJ1-1|NA
ASSSDSNTEAF
>TRBV9|TRBJ1-2|TRBD1
ASSASRTGGIRGYT
>TRBV10-3|TRBJ2-3|TRBD1
AISESTGADTQY
>TRBV2|TRBJ2-5|NA
ASSEEAGEETQY
>TRBV6-5|TRBJ1-1|NA
ASSLTYAF
>TRBV7-2|TRBJ1-1|TRBD1
ASRVGTVNSEAF
>TRBV7-9|TRBJ2-1|TRBD2
ASSLFSGGNEQF
>TRBV7-2|TRBJ2-3|NA
ASSLDRGPYTQY
>TRBV10-3|TRBJ2-5|NA
AISTLGTRAQETQY
>TRBV7-3|TRBJ2-1|TRBD1
ASSPVPTGVYNEQF
>TRBV7-8|TRBJ1-2|NA
ASSLVGTNYGYT
>TRBV9|TRBJ2-5|NA
ASSVSGGLIQETQY
>TRBV27|TRBJ1-6|TRBD1
ASSRTGTQSYNSPLH
>TRBV6-2/TRBV6-3|TRBJ1-1|NA
ASSRISMNTEAF
>TRBV21-1|TRBJ2-5|NA
ASSVRGHLQETQY
>TRBV6-6|TRBJ2-3|NA
ASSYGQNTDTQY
>TRBV7-9|TRBJ1-3|NA
ASSPARANSGNTIY
>TRBV6-2/TRBV6-3|TRBJ1-2|NA
ASSKTRGADYGYT
>TRBV20-1|TRBJ2-1|TRBD2
SARGLDEQF
>TRBV28|TRBJ2-5|TRBD1
ASSSPGQGETQY
>TRBV5-1|TRBJ2-5|TRBD2
ASSLELAGETQY
>TRBV4-1|TRBJ1-1|NA
ASSQSRGNTEAF
>TRBV18|TRBJ2-3|TRBD2
ASSPGTSGIADTQY
>TRBV5-4|TRBJ2-2|NA
ASSADGTGELF
>TRBV29-1|TRBJ2-3|TRBD2
SVWGGEDTQY
>TRBV12-3/TRBV12-4|TRBJ2-7|NA
ASSLLRLEQY
>TRBV3-1/TRBV3-2|TRBJ2-3|TRBD2
ASSQDPSGGTDTQY
>TRBV5-5|TRBJ2-1|NA
ASSWGGRSGNEQF
>TRBV11-2|TRBJ2-1|NA
ASSGRAAYSYNEQF
>TRBV7-2|TRBJ1-5|TRBD1
ASSLATGFINQPQH
>TRBV5-1|TRBJ2-2|TRBD1
ASSSVPRGKTGELF
>TRBV11-2|TRBJ2-1|NA
ASSFGQYNEQF
>TRBV6-5|TRBJ2-7|TRBD1
ASSWTGGGYEQY
>TRBV3-1/TRBV3-2|TRBJ1-6|TRBD1
ASRDRDRGNSPLH
>TRBV27|TRBJ2-6|TRBD2
ASSPIAGVASGANVLT